The clone carrying this T cell receptor beta chain was seen only once. Its matching antigen is unknown. One end of the junction varies from germline; a read error may be responsible. TCRdb keeps only in-frame clones here, not all; method: immunoSEQ multiplex PCR. The sample gives 25,000 to 35,000 clones, about four fifths of which show up once; roughly 1.2% is in the top ten. This record comes from a study of follicular helper T cells after annual influenza vaccination. Germline V lookup: CDR1 LGHNA, CDR2 YNFKEQ. The CDR3 contains 17 residues. Points from the study as a whole: Yearly vaccinations repeatedly recalled conserved clonotypes in ICOS+CD38+ cTfh.

Time point defined: 2014-2015 season, pre-vaccination. This rearrangement joins TRBV4-2 to TRBJ2-5; 11 bases match TRBD2. This sequence originates from an adult who received the influenza vaccine. The sequenced sample was CXCR5+ CD38- circulating T follicular helper cells from blood, obtained on the day of influenza vaccination. Described subset: circulating Tfh, non-naive CD4+CXCR5+PD-1+ (ICOS+CD38+ or ICOS-CD38-). The CDR3 DNA reads TGTGCCAACAGCCAAGATACTAGCGGGGGAAGCCAAGAGACCCAGTACTTC. It codes for CANSQDTSGGSQETQYF.